This is a list of T cell receptor beta chains from one sample in a study of breast tumors, draining lymph nodes, adjacent tissues. TCRdb re-called the multiplex PCR reads with MiXCR, one entry per CDR3 protein. The top ten hold 4.5% to 7% of the sample, which has roughly 110,000 distinct CDR3 sequences, roughly 33% seen once. The sequenced sample consisted of axillary lymph node tissue. Every receptor here comes from a female donor with breast cancer. Some clones in this sample may be carry-over from other donors' samples. Both conserved end residues are part of each CDR3. A D gene is named only where the DNA matches it firmly. The size field is filled for only some rows; it gives once, few, many or a size class.

j_call | v_call | cdr3_length | clone_size | d_call | cdr3_nt | cdr3_aa
TRBJ1-2 | TRBV5-1 | 14 | . | . | TGCGCCAGCAGCTGCTTATCGGGGATCTGGGGCTACACCTTC | CASSCLSGIWGYTF
TRBJ1-6 | TRBV4-3 | 15 | many | . | TGCGCCAGCAGCCAAGAGCACAGGTCTTGGTCACCCCTCCACTTT | CASSQEHRSWSPLHF
TRBJ2-7 | TRBV11-2 | 15 | many | . | TGTGCCAGCAGCTCTACACAGGGGGGGAGCTACGAGCAGTACTTC | CASSSTQGGSYEQYF
TRBJ2-7 | TRBV20-1 | 14 | . | TRBD2 | TGCAGTGCTCCCCCCGGGAGGCGGTCCTCCGAGCAGTACTTC | CSAPPGRRSSEQYF
TRBJ2-6 | TRBV5-8 | 16 | many | . | TGTGCCAGCAGCTCGAAACAGGACTCTGGGGCCAACGTCCTGACTTTC | CASSSKQDSGANVLTF
TRBJ1-2 | TRBV7-8 | 15 | many | . | TGTGCCAGCAGCAAAGAGATGGGGGACAACTATGGCTACCCCTTC | CASSKEMGDNYGYPF
TRBJ2-7 | TRBV19 | 17 | many | . | TGTGCCAGTAGTATAGATACGTCCTATGCGGCCACCTACGAGCAGTACTTC | CASSIDTSYAATYEQYF
TRBJ1-5 | TRBV20-1 | 13 | many | . | TGCAGTGCCCGAGGGGGTAGAAATCAGCCCCAGCATTTT | CSARGGRNQPQHF
TRBJ2-7 | TRBV5-6 | 14 | . | TRBD1 | TGTGCCAGCAGCTTACGGACAGGGGGAGGCGAGCAGTACTTC | CASSLRTGGGEQYF
TRBJ2-7 | TRBV6-1 | 14 | many | . | TGTGCCAGCAGTTCCTCCCGGGACACGAGCGAGCAGTACTTC | CASSSSRDTSEQYF
TRBJ1-4 | TRBV11-3 | 15 | many | TRBD1 | TGTGCCAGCAGCTTAGGGGGACAGCCTAATGAAAAACTGTTTTTT | CASSLGGQPNEKLFF
TRBJ1-2 | TRBV28 | 14 | many | TRBD1 | TGTGCCAGCGTGACAGGGACGTTGAACTATGGCTACACCTTC | CASVTGTLNYGYTF
TRBJ2-5 | TRBV12-5 | 17 | . | . | TGTGCTAGTGGTTTGCCGTTCGGCGGGGCCAAACAAGAGACCCAGTACTTC | CASGLPFGGAKQETQYF
TRBJ2-3 | TRBV4-2 | 16 | many | . | TGTGCCAGCAGCCAAGGGAGGGCGGGGTCCACAGATACGCAGTATTTT | CASSQGRAGSTDTQYF
TRBJ1-2 | TRBV6-2/TRBV6-3 | 16 | many | . | TGTGCCAGCAGTCCCCCCCGCAGGGACCTTAACTATGGCTACACCTTC | CASSPPRRDLNYGYTF
TRBJ1-2 | TRBV6-5 | 15 | few | . | TGTGCCAGCCAACCGGGGGGCGCGATTGACTATGGCTACACCTTC | CASQPGGAIDYGYTF
TRBJ2-7 | TRBV5-4 | 12 | few | . | TGTGCCAGCAGCTTGCCTAACTCCGAGCAGTACTTC | CASSLPNSEQYF
TRBJ2-3 | TRBV20-1 | 16 | . | TRBD2 | TGCAGTGGGTCCGGGGGGGCACCAGGGAGCACAGATACGCAGTATTTT | CSGSGGAPGSTDTQYF
TRBJ1-4 | TRBV10-3 | 13 | many | . | TGTGCCATCAGTGGGGACAACAATGAAAAACTGTTTTTT | CAISGDNNEKLFF
TRBJ2-1 | TRBV12-3/TRBV12-4 | 16 | many | . | TGTGCCAGCAGTCCCAATCCCCGCGGAGTTTACAATGAGCAGTTCTTC | CASSPNPRGVYNEQFF
TRBJ1-3 | TRBV19 | 15 | many | . | TGTGCCAGTAGTAAGCAGATACCCTCTGGAAACACCATATATTTT | CASSKQIPSGNTIYF
TRBJ2-4 | TRBV9 | 18 | few | . | TGTGCCAGCAGCGTAGTAGGGCGTATAGGGGGGTCCAAAAACATTCAGTACTTC | CASSVVGRIGGSKNIQYF
TRBJ1-6 | TRBV9 | 14 | many | . | TGTGCCAGCAGCGTAGGACAGATAAATTCACCCCTCCACTTT | CASSVGQINSPLHF
TRBJ1-2 | TRBV20-1 | 16 | . | . | TGCAGTGCTAGAGATTATTTGCTGGAGAGGGGCTATGGCTACACCTTC | CSARDYLLERGYGYTF
TRBJ2-3 | TRBV28 | 15 | few | TRBD2 | TGTGCCAGCAGTCCCCGGGGGGGGGCGACAGATACGCAGTATTTT | CASSPRGGATDTQYF
TRBJ2-3 | TRBV7-3 | 17 | many | TRBD2 | TGTGCCAGCAGCCCCCAGCCCCTAAACGGGAGGGCAGATACGCAGTATTTT | CASSPQPLNGRADTQYF
TRBJ2-7 | TRBV9 | 13 | . | TRBD2 | TGTGCCAGCAGCATACTAGCGGGCTACGAGCAGTACTTC | CASSILAGYEQYF
TRBJ2-7 | TRBV7-2 | 14 | many | . | TGTGCCAGCAGCTTAGTTCTAGGCTCCTACGAGCAGTACTTC | CASSLVLGSYEQYF
TRBJ2-1 | TRBV11-2 | 14 | many | . | TGTGCCAGCAGCTTAGAACTGGGGCTAGCGGAGCAGTTCTTC | CASSLELGLAEQFF
TRBJ1-3 | TRBV5-4 | 13 | many | . | TGTGCCAGCAGCCCCGCGACTGGAAACACCATATATTTT | CASSPATGNTIYF
TRBJ2-1 | TRBV6-4 | 16 | . | . | TGTGCCAGCTCCCCTCCGGGACACACGCCCTTAAATGAGCAGTTCTTC | CASSPPGHTPLNEQFF
TRBJ1-2 | TRBV4-1 | 15 | many | . | TGCGCCAGCAGCCAAGGGACAGAACTACACTATGGCTACACCTTC | CASSQGTELHYGYTF
TRBJ2-5 | TRBV10-3 | 15 | many | . | TGTGCCATCAGTCCTCAGGGAGTTGGGCAAGAGACCCAGTACTTC | CAISPQGVGQETQYF
TRBJ1-2 | TRBV20-1 | 13 | many | . | TGCAGTGCTAGAGATGCCGGGTCCTATGGCTACACCTTC | CSARDAGSYGYTF
TRBJ2-1 | TRBV4-1 | 19 | . | TRBD2 | TGCGCCAGCAGCCAAGGATTAGGACTAGCGGGGTTATCCTACAATGAGCAGTTCTTC | CASSQGLGLAGLSYNEQFF
TRBJ1-2 | TRBV29-1 | 13 | many | TRBD1 | TGCAGCGTTGAGGGACAGGTGGGGTATAGCTACACCTTC | CSVEGQVGYSYTF
TRBJ2-7 | TRBV5-4 | 14 | . | . | TGTGCCACCGGAGTTCGGGGGTCCTCCTACGAGCAGTACTTC | CATGVRGSSYEQYF
TRBJ2-2 | TRBV5-4 | 16 | many | TRBD1 | TGTGCCAGCAGCCCCGGGACAGGGTTCAACACCGGGGAGCTGTTTTTT | CASSPGTGFNTGELFF
TRBJ1-5 | TRBV4-1 | 13 | many | . | TGCGCCAGCAGCCACAGCAGGGATCAGCCCCAGCATTTT | CASSHSRDQPQHF
TRBJ2-2 | TRBV4-1 | 15 | many | TRBD1 | TGCGCCAGCAGCCAAGGGACAGGGTACACCGGGGAGCTGTTTTTT | CASSQGTGYTGELFF
TRBJ2-7 | TRBV9 | 14 | many | . | TGTGCCAACAGCGTAGGCGTCGGGACCGGGGAGCAGTACTTC | CANSVGVGTGEQYF
TRBJ1-6 | TRBV13 | 15 | . | . | TGTGCCAGCAGCCAAGATGAGCGGGGGTGGTCACCCCTCCACTTT | CASSQDERGWSPLHF
TRBJ1-6 | TRBV20-1 | 13 | . | TRBD1 | TGCAGTGGTGACAGGGGGTGGAATTCACCCCTCCACTTT | CSGDRGWNSPLHF
TRBJ2-3 | TRBV4-2 | 16 | many | TRBD1 | TGTGCCAGCAGCCAAGGTGCAGGGGGAAGCACAGATACGCAGTATTTT | CASSQGAGGSTDTQYF
TRBJ2-1 | TRBV3-1 | 13 | many | . | TGTGCCAGCAGCCACCCCAACCACAATGAGCAGTTCTTC | CASSHPNHNEQFF
TRBJ2-5 | TRBV20-1 | 12 | . | . | TGCAGTGCTAAAGATGGCAAAGAGACCCGGTACTTC | CSAKDGKETRYF
TRBJ2-5 | TRBV20-1 | 16 | many | TRBD2 | TGCAGTGCTACCCCGACTAGCGGGACCAACCAAGAGACCCAGTACTTC | CSATPTSGTNQETQYF